The following is a T cell receptor (beta chain) sequence with its context. Its specificity is unknown. Trimming removed 4 bases from V and 6 bases from J, with 10 bases in between. The CDR3 runs 12 residues. In germline, CDR1 is SGHDN, CDR2 FVKESK. Quantitative 5'-RACE with molecular barcodes produced the TCR beta libraries. In TCRdb, the 5' RACE reads were re-called with MiXCR into one record per CDR3 protein. This sample yields more than 250,000 distinct CDR3 sequences, of which roughly 11% are seen a single time; roughly a tenth belongs to the top ten. The sample belongs to a study of CD8 T cells in ankylosing spondylitis. Findings of the study overall: Prior work had noted some motif variants in reactive arthritis blood and synovial fluid. Seemingly distinctive of ankylosing spondylitis blood was a TCR beta motif formed by eight highly homologous variants.

This sequence joins TRBV14 and TRBJ2-7; the D is unclear. The sequenced sample was blood, either unsorted or a sorted T cell fraction (not recorded which). The TCR sequence derives from a female donor with ankylosing spondylitis or in good health (not recorded which). The CDR3 bases are TGTGCCAGCAGCCCTACGACGGGCGAGCAGTACTTC. It translates to CASSPTTGEQYF.